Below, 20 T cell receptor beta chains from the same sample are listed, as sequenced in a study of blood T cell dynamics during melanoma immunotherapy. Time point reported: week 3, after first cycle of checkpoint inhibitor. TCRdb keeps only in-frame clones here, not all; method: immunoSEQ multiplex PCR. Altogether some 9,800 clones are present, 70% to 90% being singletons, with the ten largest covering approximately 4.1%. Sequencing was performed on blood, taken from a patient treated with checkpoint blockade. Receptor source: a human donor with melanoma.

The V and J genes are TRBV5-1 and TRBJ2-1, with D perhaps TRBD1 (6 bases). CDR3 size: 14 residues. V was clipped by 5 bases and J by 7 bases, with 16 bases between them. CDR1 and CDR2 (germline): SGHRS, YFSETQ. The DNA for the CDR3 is TGCGCCAGCAGTGGGGTAAAGGGGGATAATGAGCAGTTCTTC. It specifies CASSGVKGDNEQFF. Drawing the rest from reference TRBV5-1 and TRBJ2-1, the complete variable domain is KAGVTQTPRYLIKTRGQQVTLSCSPISGHRSVSWYQQTPGQGLQFLFEYFSETQRNKGNFPGRFSGRQFSNSRSEMNVSTLELGDSALYLCASSGVKGDNEQFFGPGTRLTVL.

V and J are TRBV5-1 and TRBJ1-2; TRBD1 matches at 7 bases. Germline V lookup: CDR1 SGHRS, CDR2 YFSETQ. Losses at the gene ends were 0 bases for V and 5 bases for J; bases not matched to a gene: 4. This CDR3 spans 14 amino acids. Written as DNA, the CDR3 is TGCGCCAGCAGCTTGGGGGAGGGGGCGTATGGCTACACCTTC. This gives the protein CASSLGEGAYGYTF.

In DNA, the CDR3 is TGTGCCAGTTACACCCAGGACAGTGGAACCGGGGAGCTGTTTTTT. It encodes CASYTQDSGTGELFF. This chain uses TRBV19 with TRBJ2-2, with D possibly being TRBD1 (6 bases). The germline V gene has CDR1 LNHDA and CDR2 SQIVND (reference sequence). The ends were cut back, 8 bases at V and 5 bases at J, with 18 bases in the middle. This CDR3 is 15 amino acids long.

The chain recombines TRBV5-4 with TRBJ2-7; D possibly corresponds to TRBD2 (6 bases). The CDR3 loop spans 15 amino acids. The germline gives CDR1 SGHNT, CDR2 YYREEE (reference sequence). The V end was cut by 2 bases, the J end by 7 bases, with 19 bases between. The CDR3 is CASSLQGLAQREQYF. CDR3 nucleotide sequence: TGTGCCAGCAGCTTACAAGGCCTAGCGCAGAGGGAGCAGTACTTC.

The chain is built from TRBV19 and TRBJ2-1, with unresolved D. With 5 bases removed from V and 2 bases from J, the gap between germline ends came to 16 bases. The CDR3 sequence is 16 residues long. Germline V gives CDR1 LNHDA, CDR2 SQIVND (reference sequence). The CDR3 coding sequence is TGTGCCAGTAGTGAACCTGACGGATTTCCCTACAATGAGCAGTTCTTC. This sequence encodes CASSEPDGFPYNEQFF.

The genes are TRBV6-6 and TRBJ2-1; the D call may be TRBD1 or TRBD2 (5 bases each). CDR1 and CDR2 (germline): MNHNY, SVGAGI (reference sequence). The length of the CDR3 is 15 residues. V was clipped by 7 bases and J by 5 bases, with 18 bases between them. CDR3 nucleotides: TGTGCCAGCAACAAACTAGTTGGGGGAGACAATGAGCAGTTCTTC. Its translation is CASNKLVGGDNEQFF.

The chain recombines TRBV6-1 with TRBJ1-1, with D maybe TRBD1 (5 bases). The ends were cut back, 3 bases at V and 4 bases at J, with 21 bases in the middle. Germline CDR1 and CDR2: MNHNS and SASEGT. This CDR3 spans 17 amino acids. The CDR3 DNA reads TGTGCCAGCAGTGAGGTCCCGGGACGTAAAGTGGGCACTGAAGCTTTCTTT. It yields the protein CASSEVPGRKVGTEAFF.

CDR3: CATHSYNEQFF. Written as DNA, the CDR3 is TGTGCCACCCACTCCTACAATGAGCAGTTCTTC. The chain carries TRBV6-5 and TRBJ2-1; no definite D call. Germline values: CDR1 MNHEY, CDR2 SVGAGI. The CDR3 extends over 11 amino acids. V lost 10 bases and J lost 0, with 4 bases in between.

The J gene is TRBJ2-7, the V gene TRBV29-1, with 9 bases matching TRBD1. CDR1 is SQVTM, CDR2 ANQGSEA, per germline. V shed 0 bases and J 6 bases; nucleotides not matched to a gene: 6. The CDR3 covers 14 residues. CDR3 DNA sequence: TGCAGCGTTGAAGAAGGGACAGGGTTGCTCGAGCAGTACTTC. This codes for CSVEEGTGLLEQYF.

CDR3 nucleotides: TGTGCCAGCAGCCGTAACCCGGCCGGGGAGCTGTTTTTT. Protein sequence: CASSRNPAGELFF. The chain uses TRBV13 and TRBJ2-2; D unresolved. The CDR3 sequence is 13 residues long. Germline CDR1 PRHDT, CDR2 FYEKMQ (reference sequence). V was cut by 5 bases and J by 6 bases, with 10 bases left in between. Looking up the rest from reference TRBV13 and TRBJ2-2 gives the full variable domain: AAGVIQSPRHLIKEKRETATLKCYPIPRHDTVYWYQQGPGQDPQFLISFYEKMQSDKGSIPDRFSAQQFSDYHSELNMSSLELGDSALYFCASSRNPAGELFFGEGSRLTVL.

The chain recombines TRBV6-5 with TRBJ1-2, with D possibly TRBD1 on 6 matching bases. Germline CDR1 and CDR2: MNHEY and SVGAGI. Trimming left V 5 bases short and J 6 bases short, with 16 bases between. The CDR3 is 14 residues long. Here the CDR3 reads CASSRNRVGDGYTF. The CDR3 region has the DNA TGTGCCAGCAGTCGAAACAGGGTAGGGGATGGCTACACCTTC.

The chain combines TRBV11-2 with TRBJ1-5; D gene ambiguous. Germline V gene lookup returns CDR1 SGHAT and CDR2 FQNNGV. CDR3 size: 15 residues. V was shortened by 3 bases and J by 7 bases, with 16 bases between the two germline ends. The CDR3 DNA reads TGTGCCAGCAGCTTGGAGACGGGGTCGAGCCAGCCCCAGCATTTT. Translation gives CASSLETGSSQPQHF.

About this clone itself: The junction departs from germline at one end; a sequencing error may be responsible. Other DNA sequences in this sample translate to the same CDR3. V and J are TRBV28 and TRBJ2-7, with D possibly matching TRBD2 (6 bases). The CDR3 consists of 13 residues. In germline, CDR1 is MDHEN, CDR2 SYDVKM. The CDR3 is CASGRTVPYEQYF. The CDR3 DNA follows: TGTGCCAGCGGGAGGACGGTCCCCTACGAGCAATACTTC.

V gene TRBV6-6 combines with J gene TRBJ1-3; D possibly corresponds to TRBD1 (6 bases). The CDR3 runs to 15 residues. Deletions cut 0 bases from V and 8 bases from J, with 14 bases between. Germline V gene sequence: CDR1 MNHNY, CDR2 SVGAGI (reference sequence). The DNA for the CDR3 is TGTGCCAGCAGTTACTCGATCACAGGGCTTTACACCATATATTTT. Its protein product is CASSYSITGLYTIYF.

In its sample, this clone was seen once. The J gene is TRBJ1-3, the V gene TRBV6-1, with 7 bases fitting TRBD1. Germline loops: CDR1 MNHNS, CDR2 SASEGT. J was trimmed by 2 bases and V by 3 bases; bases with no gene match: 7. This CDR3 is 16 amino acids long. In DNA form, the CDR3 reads TGTGCCAGCAGTGAGAACAACAGGGGAGCTGGAAACACCATATATTTT. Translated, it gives CASSENNRGAGNTIYF.

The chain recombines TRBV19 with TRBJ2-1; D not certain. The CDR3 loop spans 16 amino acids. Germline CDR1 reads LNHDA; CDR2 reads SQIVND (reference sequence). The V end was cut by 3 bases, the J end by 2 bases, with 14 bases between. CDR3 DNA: TGTGCCAGTAGTATGGATAGTGCCGTCGCCTACAATGAGCAGTTCTTC. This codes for CASSMDSAVAYNEQFF.

CDR3 residues: CASSTGGRAQPQHF. The CDR3 coding sequence is TGTGCCAGCAGTACAGGGGGCCGAGCTCAGCCCCAGCATTTT. This chain connects TRBV6-5 to TRBJ1-5, with 9 bases aligning to TRBD1. This CDR3 is built from 14 residues. V lost 5 bases and J lost 6; bases outside the gene matches: 5. Germline CDR1 is MNHEY and CDR2 is SVGAGI.

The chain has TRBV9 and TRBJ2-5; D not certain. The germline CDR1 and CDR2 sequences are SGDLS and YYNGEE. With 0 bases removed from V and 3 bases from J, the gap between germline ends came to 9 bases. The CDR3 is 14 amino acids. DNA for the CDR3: TGTGCCAGCAGCGTAGCTGTTGGGAAAGAGACCCAGTACTTC. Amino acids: CASSVAVGKETQYF. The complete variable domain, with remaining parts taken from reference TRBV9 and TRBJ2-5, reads DSGVTQTPKHLITATGQRVTLRCSPRSGDLSVYWYQQSLDQGLQFLIQYYNGEERAKGNILERFSAQQFPDLHSELNLSSLELGDSALYFCASSVAVGKETQYFGPGTRLLVL.

CDR3 region: CASTLNGVNNSPLHF. The DNA of the CDR3 is TGTGCCAGCACCTTGAATGGGGTTAATAATTCACCCCTCCACTTT. The gene calls are TRBV6-5 and TRBJ1-6; D gene ambiguous. Germline V gene sequence: CDR1 MNHEY, CDR2 SVGAGI. The CDR3 is 15 amino acids. V lost 7 bases and J lost 5, with 15 bases in between.

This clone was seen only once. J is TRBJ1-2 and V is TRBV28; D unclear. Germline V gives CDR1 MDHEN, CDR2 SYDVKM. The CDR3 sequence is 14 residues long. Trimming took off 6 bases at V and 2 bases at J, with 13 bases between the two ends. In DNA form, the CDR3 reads TGTGCCAGCAGCTTGGGTCCGGGAAACTATGGCTACACCTTC. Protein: CASSLGPGNYGYTF.